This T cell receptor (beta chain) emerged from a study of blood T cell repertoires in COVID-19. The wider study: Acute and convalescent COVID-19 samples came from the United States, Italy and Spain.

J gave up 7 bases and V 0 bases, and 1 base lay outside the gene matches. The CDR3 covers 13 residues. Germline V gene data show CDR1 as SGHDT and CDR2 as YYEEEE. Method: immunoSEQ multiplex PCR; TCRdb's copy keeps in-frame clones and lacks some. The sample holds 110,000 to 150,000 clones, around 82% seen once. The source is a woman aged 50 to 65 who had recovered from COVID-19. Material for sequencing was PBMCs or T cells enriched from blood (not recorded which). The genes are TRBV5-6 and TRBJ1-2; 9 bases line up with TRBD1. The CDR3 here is CASSLGTGVGYTF. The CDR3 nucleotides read TGTGCCAGCAGCTTGGGGACAGGGGTTGGCTACACCTTC. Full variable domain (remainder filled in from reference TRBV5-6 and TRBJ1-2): DAGVTQSPTHLIKTRGQQVTLRCSPKSGHDTVSWYQQALGQGPQFIFQYYEEEERQRGNFPDRFSGHQFPNYSSELNVNALLLGDSALYLCASSLGTGVGYTFGSGTRLTVV.